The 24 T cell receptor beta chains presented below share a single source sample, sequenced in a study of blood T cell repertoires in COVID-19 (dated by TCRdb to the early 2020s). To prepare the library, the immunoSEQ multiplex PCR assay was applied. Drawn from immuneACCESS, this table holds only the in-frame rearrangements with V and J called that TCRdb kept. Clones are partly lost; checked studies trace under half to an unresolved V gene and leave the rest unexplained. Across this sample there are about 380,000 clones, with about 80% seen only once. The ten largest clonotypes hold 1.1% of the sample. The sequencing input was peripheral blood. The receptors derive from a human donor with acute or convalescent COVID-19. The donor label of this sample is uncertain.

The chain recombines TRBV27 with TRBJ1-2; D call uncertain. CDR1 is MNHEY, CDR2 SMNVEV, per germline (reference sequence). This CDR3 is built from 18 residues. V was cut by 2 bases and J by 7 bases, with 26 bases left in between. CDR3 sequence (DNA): TGTGCCAGCAGTTTAGGGCGTGGTGGGCAGGCCTATGGTATTGGCTACACCTTC. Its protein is CASSLGRGGQAYGIGYTF.

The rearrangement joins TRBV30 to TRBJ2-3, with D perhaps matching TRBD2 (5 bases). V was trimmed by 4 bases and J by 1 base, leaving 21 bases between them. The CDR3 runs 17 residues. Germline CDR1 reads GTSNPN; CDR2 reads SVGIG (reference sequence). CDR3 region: CAWNGSTREWRTDTQYF. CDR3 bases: TGTGCCTGGAATGGTAGTACGAGGGAGTGGCGCACAGATACGCAGTATTTT.

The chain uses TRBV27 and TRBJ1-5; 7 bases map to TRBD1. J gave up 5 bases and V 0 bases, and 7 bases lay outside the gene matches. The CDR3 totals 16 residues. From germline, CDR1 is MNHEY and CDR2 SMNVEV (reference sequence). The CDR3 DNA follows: TGTGCCAGCAGTTTATCATCCGGGACAGTCTATCAGCCCCAGCATTTT. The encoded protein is CASSLSSGTVYQPQHF.

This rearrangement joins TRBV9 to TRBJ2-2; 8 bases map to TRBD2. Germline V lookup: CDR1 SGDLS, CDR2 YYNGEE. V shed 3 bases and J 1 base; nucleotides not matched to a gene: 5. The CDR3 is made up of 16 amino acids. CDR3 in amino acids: CASSEFSGVNTGELFF. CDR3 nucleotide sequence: TGTGCCAGCAGCGAATTTAGCGGGGTGAACACCGGGGAGCTGTTTTTT. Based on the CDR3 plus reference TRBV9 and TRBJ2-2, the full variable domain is DSGVTQTPKHLITATGQRVTLRCSPRSGDLSVYWYQQSLDQGLQFLIQYYNGEERAKGNILERFSAQQFPDLHSELNLSSLELGDSALYFCASSEFSGVNTGELFFGEGSRLTVL.

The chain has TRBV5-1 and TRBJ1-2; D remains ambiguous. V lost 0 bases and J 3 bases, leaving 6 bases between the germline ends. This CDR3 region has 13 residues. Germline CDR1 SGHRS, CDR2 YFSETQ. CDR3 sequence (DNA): TGCGCCAGCAGCTTGGAGTCAGACTATGGCTACACCTTC. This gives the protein CASSLESDYGYTF.

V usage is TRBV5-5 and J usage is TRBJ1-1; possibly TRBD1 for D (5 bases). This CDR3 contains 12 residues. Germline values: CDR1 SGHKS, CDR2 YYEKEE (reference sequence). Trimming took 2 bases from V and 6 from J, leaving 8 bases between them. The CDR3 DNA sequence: TGTGCCAGCAGCTTTACAGGAGCTGAAGCTTTCTTT. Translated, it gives CASSFTGAEAFF.

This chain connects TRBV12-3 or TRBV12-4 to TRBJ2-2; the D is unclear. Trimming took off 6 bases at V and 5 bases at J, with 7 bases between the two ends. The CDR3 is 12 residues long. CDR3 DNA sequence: TGTGCCAGCAGCCCGGTAACCGGGGAGCTGTTTTTT. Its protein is CASSPVTGELFF.

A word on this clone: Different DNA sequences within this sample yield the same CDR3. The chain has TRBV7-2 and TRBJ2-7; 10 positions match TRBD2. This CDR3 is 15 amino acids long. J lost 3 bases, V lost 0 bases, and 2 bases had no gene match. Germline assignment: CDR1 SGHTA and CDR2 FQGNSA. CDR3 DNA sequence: TGTGCCAGCAGCTTAGCGTCTAGCGGGAGCTACGAGCAGTACTTC. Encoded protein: CASSLASSGSYEQYF.

The chain's CDR3 is CASSASGTGAYEQYF. In nucleotides, the CDR3 is TGTGCCAGCAGTGCATCCGGGACAGGGGCCTACGAGCAGTACTTC. This sequence joins TRBV2 and TRBJ2-7; 10 positions match TRBD1. The length of the CDR3 is 15 residues. The V gene end was trimmed by 4 bases and the J gene end by 2 bases; junction bases not matched to a gene: 5. CDR1 and CDR2 (germline): SNHLY, FYNNEI.

CDR3: CSASSLAVTDTQYF. CDR3 coding DNA: TGCAGTGCTAGTAGTCTAGCAGTCACAGATACGCAGTATTTT. The chain links TRBV20-1 to TRBJ2-3, with D perhaps matching TRBD2 (5 bases). V was trimmed by 3 bases and J by 2 bases, leaving 12 bases between them. The V gene's germline CDR1 is DFQATT and CDR2 SNEGSKA (reference sequence). The CDR3 consists of 14 residues.

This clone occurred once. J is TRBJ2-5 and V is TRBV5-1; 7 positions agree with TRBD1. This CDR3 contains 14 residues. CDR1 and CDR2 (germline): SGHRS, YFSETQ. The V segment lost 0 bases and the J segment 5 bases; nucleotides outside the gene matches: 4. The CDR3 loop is CASSLEPGQETQYF. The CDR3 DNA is TGCGCCAGCAGCTTGGAGCCGGGACAGGAGACCCAGTACTTC. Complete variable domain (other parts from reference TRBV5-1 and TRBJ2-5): KAGVTQTPRYLIKTRGQQVTLSCSPISGHRSVSWYQQTPGQGLQFLFEYFSETQRNKGNFPGRFSGRQFSNSRSEMNVSTLELGDSALYLCASSLEPGQETQYFGPGTRLLVL.

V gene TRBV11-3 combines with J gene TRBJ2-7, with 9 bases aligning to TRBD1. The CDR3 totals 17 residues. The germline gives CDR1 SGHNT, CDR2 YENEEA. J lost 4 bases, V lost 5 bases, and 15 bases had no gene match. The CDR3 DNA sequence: TGTGCCAGCAGCGCCATGGGCCAAGACAGGGGGAAGTACGAGCAGTACTTC. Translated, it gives CASSAMGQDRGKYEQYF. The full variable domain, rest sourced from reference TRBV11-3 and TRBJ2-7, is EAGVVQSPRYKIIEKKQPVAFWCNPISGHNTLYWYLQNLGQGPELLIRYENEEAVDDSQLPKDRFSAERLKGVDSTLKIQPAELGDSAVYLCASSAMGQDRGKYEQYFGPGTRLTVT.

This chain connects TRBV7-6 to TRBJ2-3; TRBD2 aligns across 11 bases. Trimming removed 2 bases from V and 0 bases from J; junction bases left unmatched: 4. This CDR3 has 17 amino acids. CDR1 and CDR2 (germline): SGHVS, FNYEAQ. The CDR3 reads CASSLLAGGTSTDTQYF. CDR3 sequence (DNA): TGTGCCAGCAGCTTATTAGCGGGGGGGACTAGCACAGATACGCAGTATTTT. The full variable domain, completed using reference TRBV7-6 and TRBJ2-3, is GAGVSQSPRYKVTKRGQDVALRCDPISGHVSLYWYRQALGQGPEFLTYFNYEAQQDKSGLPNDRFSAERPEGSISTLTIQRTEQRDSAMYRCASSLLAGGTSTDTQYFGPGTRLTVL.

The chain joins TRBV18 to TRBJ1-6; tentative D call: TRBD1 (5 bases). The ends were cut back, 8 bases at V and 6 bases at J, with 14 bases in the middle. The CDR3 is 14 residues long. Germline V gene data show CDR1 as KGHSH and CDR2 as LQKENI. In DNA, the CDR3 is TGTGCCAGCCGATCGGGACTACTTAATTCACCCCTCCACTTT. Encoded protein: CASRSGLLNSPLHF.

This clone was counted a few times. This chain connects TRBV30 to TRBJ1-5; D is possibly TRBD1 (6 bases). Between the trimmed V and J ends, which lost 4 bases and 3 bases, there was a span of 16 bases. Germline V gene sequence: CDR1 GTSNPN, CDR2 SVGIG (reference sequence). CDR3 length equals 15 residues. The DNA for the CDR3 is TGTGCCTGGACGGAGGGGGGGGCTTCCAATCAGCCCCAGCATTTT. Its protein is CAWTEGGASNQPQHF.

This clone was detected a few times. The CDR3 region is CASSLGPETQNTEAFF. As DNA, the CDR3 is TGTGCCAGCAGCTTAGGACCCGAGACACAGAACACTGAAGCTTTCTTT. The rearrangement links TRBV7-9 to TRBJ1-1; D gene unclear. Germline assignment: CDR1 SEHNR and CDR2 FQNEAQ (reference sequence). V lost 1 base, J lost 1 base, and 13 bases lay in between. The CDR3 is 16 amino acids.

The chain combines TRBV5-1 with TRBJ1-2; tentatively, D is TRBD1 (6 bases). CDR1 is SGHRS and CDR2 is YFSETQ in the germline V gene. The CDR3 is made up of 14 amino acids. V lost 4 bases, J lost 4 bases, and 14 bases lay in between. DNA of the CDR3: TGCGCCAGCAGCCCGGGTGGGGGCCCCTATGGCTACACCTTC. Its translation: CASSPGGGPYGYTF. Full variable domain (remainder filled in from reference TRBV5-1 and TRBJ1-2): KAGVTQTPRYLIKTRGQQVTLSCSPISGHRSVSWYQQTPGQGLQFLFEYFSETQRNKGNFPGRFSGRQFSNSRSEMNVSTLELGDSALYLCASSPGGGPYGYTFGSGTRLTVV.

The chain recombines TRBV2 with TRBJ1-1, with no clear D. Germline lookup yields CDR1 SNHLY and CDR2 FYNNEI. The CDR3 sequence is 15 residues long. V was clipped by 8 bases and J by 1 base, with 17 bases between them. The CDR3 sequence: CASAAEGLPNTEAFF. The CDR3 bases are TGTGCCAGCGCGGCGGAAGGCCTTCCGAACACTGAAGCTTTCTTT.

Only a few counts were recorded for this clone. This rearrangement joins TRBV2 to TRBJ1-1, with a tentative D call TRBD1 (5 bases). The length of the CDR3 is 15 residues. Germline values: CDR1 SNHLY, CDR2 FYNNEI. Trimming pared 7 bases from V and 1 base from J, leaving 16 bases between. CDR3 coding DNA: TGTGCCAGCAACGGCCGACAGCCGGCGAACACTGAAGCTTTCTTT. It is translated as CASNGRQPANTEAFF.

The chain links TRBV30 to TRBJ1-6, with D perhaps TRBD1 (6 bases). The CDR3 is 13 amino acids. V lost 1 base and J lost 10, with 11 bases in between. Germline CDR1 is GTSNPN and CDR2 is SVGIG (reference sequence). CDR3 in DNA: TGTGCCTGGAGTGAGGACAGTTTCTCACCCCTCCACTTT. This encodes CAWSEDSFSPLHF.

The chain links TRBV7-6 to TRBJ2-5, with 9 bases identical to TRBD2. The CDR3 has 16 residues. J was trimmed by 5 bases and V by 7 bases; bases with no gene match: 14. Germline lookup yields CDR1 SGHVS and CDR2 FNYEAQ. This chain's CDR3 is CASTPGISGRSETQYF. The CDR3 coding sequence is TGTGCCAGCACCCCCGGTATTAGCGGGAGATCGGAGACCCAGTACTTC.

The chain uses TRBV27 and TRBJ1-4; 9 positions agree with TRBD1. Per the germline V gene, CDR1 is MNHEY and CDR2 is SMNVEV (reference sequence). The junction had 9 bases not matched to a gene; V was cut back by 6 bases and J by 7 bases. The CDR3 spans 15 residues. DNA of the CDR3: TGTGCCAGCAGCTTAACCGGGACAGGGCTTGAAAAACTGTTTTTT. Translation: CASSLTGTGLEKLFF.

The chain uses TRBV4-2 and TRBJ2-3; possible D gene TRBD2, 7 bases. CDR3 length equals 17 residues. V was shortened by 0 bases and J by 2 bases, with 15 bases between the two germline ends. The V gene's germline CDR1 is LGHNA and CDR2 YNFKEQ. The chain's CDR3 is CASSQETGGLPTDTQYF. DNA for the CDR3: TGTGCCAGCAGCCAAGAGACGGGGGGCCTACCCACAGATACGCAGTATTTT.

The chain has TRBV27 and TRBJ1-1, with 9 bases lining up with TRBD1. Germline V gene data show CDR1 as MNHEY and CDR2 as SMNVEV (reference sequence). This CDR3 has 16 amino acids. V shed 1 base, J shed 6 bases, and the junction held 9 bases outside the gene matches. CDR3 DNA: TGTGCCAGCAGTTTATACGGTACAGGGGGCTATGCTGAAGCTTTCTTT. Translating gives CASSLYGTGGYAEAFF.